The source of this T cell receptor (beta chain) is a study of prognosis after radiotherapy for stage I lung cancer (dated by TCRdb to 2020 to 2023). Background on the whole study: Between April 2018 and 2019, roughly 19 patients with stage I NSCLC were enrolled in Nanjing, China. All patients were regarded as medically inoperable, because of comorbidities in 12 patients and refusal of surgery in 6 to 8 patients. Image-guided IMRT or VMAT was used to deliver SBRT in 3 to 5 fractions at a biologically effective dose of at least 100 Gy. Tumor histology was squamous cell carcinoma in about 7 patients and adenocarcinoma in some 13. The cohort comprised roughly 13 men and several women with a median age of roughly 75 years, ranging from roughly 50 to 84 years. Distant metastases were developed by four of the 19 patients after SBRT, at a median of roughly 7 months, whereas no significant progression was observed in the other 15 patients. This study profiled peripheral blood TCR beta repertoires from stage I NSCLC patients before and after stereotactic body radiotherapy and linked the repertoires to distant failure. For each of the 20 or so patients, one blood sample was taken before SBRT and one after, so the study sequenced some 40 samples in total. SBRT was not combined with any concurrent therapy in any patient. Newly diagnosed primary stage I lung tumors were present in approximately 13 patients, and oligometastatic NSCLC after surgical resection of the primary tumor was present in five patients. On the study overall, not on this receptor specifically: Limitations of the study included a small cohort and short follow-up, and the study findings need independent validation. All reported P values were unadjusted for multiple comparisons. No determination of tumor specificity was made for expanded TCR clones. Differences by metastasis status were reportedly seen in TRBV and TRBJ usage frequencies, involving two V genes at baseline and, after SBRT, nine V genes and two J genes. Post-SBRT Shannon entropy and its change from baseline were lower in patients who developed distant metastases; baseline Shannon entropy was not associated with metastases. Unique TCR clone counts fell after SBRT (median 10,088 before versus roughly 6,200 after; Wilcoxon paired P=0.011).

All patients had node-negative disease on CT and PET/CT, and none had a history of other malignancies or had previously received chemotherapy or radiotherapy. At each of two time points, roughly 6.3 milliliters of peripheral venous blood were collected into EDTA tubes. Ficoll-Paque Plus density-gradient centrifugation was used to isolate PBMCs. Right after collection, samples were kept at -80 degrees C until analysis. This clonotype was seen many times. Its binding antigen is unknown. The sample holds no much larger clone one base away, and base qualities are not on file. Trimming takes 4 bases off V and 6 bases off J; junction bases not matched to a gene: 5. The germline V gene (reference sequence) yields SEHNR for CDR1 and FQNEAQ for CDR2. From its cysteine to its phenylalanine, the CDR3 spans 15 amino acids. Left in the record is the CDR3 DNA by itself, 45 bases read in frame from the first base.

Two rounds of multiplex PCR were used to amplify the TCR beta CDR3 region from genomic DNA. The first PCR round used primers specific to each TRBV and TRBJ gene, and the primer sequences were filed in Chinese patent CN105087789A. The second PCR round used universal primers. The Roche High Pure PCR Template Preparation Kit was used to extract genomic DNA from the frozen PBMCs. The libraries underwent paired-end sequencing with 151 bp reads on an Illumina HiSeq 3000. In the original analysis: CutAdapt was used to discard raw reads that did not contain the multiplex PCR primer sequences. High-quality paired reads were merged into contigs with PEAR. By aligning each contig to reference sequences, MiXCR assigned the TRB V, D and J gene segments to that contig. CDR3 sequences were clustered by base quality and sequence similarity to remove sequencing errors. Diversity was calculated as Shannon entropy divided by the natural log of the number of productive TCR sequences. Clonality was defined as one minus Shannon entropy divided by the natural log of the number of unique clonotypes. The Youden index of ROC curves was used to select progression-free survival cut-offs for repertoire metrics, and analyses were performed in R 3.5.3. TCRdb took the public reads, trimmed them with fastp at Q25, ran MiXCR for clone calling and kept in-frame beta chains. Each CDR3 protein appears once, grouped with its most common genes and DNA. The V and J calls were determined by TCRdb, not by the authors. The sample table lists about 35,000 distinct CDR3 sequences, roughly a third of them with a count of one. The ten largest clonotypes hold about 15% of the sample.

This specimen consisted of PBMCs, obtained before or after stereotactic body radiation therapy (not recorded which). Rearrangement joined TRBV7-9 to TRBJ2-3, with 12 junctional bases fitting TRBD1. The TCR comes from a donor aged 50 or older with non-small cell lung cancer. This receptor has the CDR3 CASSSGTGGADTQYF. The DNA sequence reads TGTGCCAGCAGCTCGGGGACAGGGGGCGCGGATACGCAGTATTTT.